This TCR beta chain was recorded in a study of blood T cell repertoires in COVID-19 (dated by TCRdb to the early 2020s). Study-wide context: Samples covering the acute and convalescent phases of COVID-19 were provided by collaborators in the United States, Italy and Spain. Where available, HLA class I and class II types were obtained from metadata supplied by the sample provider rather than from assay-based typing. The repertoires were released in a freely available public database meant as a resource for research on the immune response to SARS-CoV-2. The material from the prospective study consisted of cDNA or gDNA derived from T cells, B-cell-depleted T cells, or PBMCs. The dataset comprised deeply sampled blood TCRbeta repertoires from subjects exposed to, actively infected with, or recovered from COVID-19. Sample metadata almost always included a de-identified subject ID, COVID-19 status, age in years and sex. Samples came from the ongoing ImmuneRACE study (first 160 participants) plus 1,254 subjects from 6 global collaborators. What the research found in general, with its limitations: How much clinical and demographic metadata was included differed by source and by participant, and the metadata was provided uncurated.

In the prospective study, participants were about 18 to 100 years old, resided in about two dozen geographic areas of the United States, and were enrolled through a virtual design. Cohort assignment in the prospective study relied on participant-reported clinical history from a screening survey and a study questionnaire. Each participant in the prospective study had whole blood, serum and a nasopharyngeal or oropharyngeal swab collected by mobile phlebotomists. Prospective study participants could optionally give additional blood draws and questionnaires over an approximately two-month period. Before DNA extraction, prospective study blood samples were shipped either frozen or at room temperature. TCRbeta CDR3 regions were amplified from genomic DNA using the immunoSEQ Assay, a bias-controlled multiplex PCR. Per the authors' processing: The number of nucleated cells in each sample was estimated by amplification of reference gene primers within the assay. To quantify the absolute abundance of each unique TCRbeta CDR3 rearrangement, sequence reads were collapsed and filtered. For each sample, productive Simpson clonality was calculated as the square root of Simpson's diversity index over productive rearrangements. The clones in this table, taken by TCRdb from immuneACCESS, are in-frame only. Not every clone is retained; where verified, under half of the shortfall comes from an unresolved V gene, and the cause of the rest is unknown. D and trimming were read from the DNA, whereas the V and J calls and clone size are those reported in that table. Recorded for this sample are roughly 180,000 clones; around 83% of them occurred a single time. The top ten clonotypes cover 3.6% of the sample.

For this clone: Its antigen is not yet known. No per-base quality is available; no much larger clone lies one base away.

Sequenced: PBMCs or T cells enriched from blood (not recorded which). The TCR originated in a woman aged 45-65 years in a cohort exposed to, infected with or recovered from COVID-19 (not recorded which).

The CDR3 reads CASSLLGQGGGYTF. The nucleotides read TGTGCCAGCAGCTTACTCGGGCAGGGAGGTGGCTACACCTTC. This receptor chain uses TRBV7-9 and TRBJ1-2; tentative D gene TRBD1, with 5 bases matching. V is shortened by 2 bases, J by 7 bases, and the region joining them spans 14 bases. From the germline V gene (reference sequence), CDR1 is SEHNR and CDR2 is FQNEAQ. The CDR3 has 14 amino acids, counting the end cysteine and phenylalanine. The DNA shown is the 42-base CDR3, in frame from base 1.